The source of this T cell receptor beta chain is a study of blood T cell repertoires in COVID-19. The wider study: Collection of acute and convalescent COVID-19 samples took place in the United States, Italy and Spain. Nucleic acid was either cDNA or gDNA, and it came from T cells, B-cell-depleted T cells, or PBMCs.

J was trimmed by 5 bases and V by 0 bases; bases with no gene match: 5. The CDR3 runs to 15 residues. CDR1 is LNHNV, CDR2 YYDKDF, per germline (reference sequence). Allocation to cohorts depended on clinical history reported by the participants. Authors' data handling: Reference gene primer amplification in the assay estimated nucleated cell counts. Assay used: immunoSEQ multiplex PCR; TCRdb lists only in-frame clones, some missing. The V and J calls and clone size are taken from that table; D and trimming were inferred from the DNA. The sample lists some 170,000 clones; roughly 87% were seen once. The sequence came from a human donor with acute COVID-19. The donor label of this sample is uncertain. The chain combines TRBV15 with TRBJ2-3; TRBD2 matches 7 bases. Sequenced material: PBMCs or T cells enriched from blood (not recorded which). As DNA, the CDR3 is TGTGCCACCAGCAGAGATTTGGCGGGGGAAGATACGCAGTATTTT. Protein: CATSRDLAGEDTQYF.